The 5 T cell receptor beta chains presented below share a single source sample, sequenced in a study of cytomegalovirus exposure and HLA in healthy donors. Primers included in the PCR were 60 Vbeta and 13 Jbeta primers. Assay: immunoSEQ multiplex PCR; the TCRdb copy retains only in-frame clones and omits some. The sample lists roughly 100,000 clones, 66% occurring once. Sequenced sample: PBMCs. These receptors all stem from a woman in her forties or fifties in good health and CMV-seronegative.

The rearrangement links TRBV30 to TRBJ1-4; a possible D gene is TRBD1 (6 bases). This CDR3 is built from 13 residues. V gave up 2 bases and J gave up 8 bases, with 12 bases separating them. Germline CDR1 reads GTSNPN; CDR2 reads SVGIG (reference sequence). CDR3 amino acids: CAWSSQGQEKLFF. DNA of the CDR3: TGTGCCTGGAGTTCCCAGGGGCAGGAAAAACTGTTTTTT.

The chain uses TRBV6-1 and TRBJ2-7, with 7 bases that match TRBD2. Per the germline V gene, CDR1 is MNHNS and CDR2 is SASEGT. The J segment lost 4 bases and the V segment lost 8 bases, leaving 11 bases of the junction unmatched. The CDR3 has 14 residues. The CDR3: CASGGEASGYEQYF. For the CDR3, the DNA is TGTGCCAGCGGGGGGGAAGCCTCCGGTTACGAGCAGTACTTC.

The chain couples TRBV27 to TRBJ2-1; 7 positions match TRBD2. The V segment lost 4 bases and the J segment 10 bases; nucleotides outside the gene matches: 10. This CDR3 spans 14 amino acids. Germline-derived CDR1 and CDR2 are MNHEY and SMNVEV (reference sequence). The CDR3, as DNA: TGTGCCAGCAGTTCCCGACCAAGCGGGATAGAGCAGTTCTTC. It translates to CASSSRPSGIEQFF.

In DNA form, the CDR3 reads TGCGCCAGCAGCCGGGTCGAGGGCTTCTCTGGAAACACCATATATTTT. Translated, it gives CASSRVEGFSGNTIYF. The rearrangement uses TRBV5-1 and TRBJ1-3; D ambiguous. This CDR3 contains 16 residues. V lost 4 bases to trimming and J lost 0 bases, with 14 bases between them. Germline loops: CDR1 SGHRS, CDR2 YFSETQ.

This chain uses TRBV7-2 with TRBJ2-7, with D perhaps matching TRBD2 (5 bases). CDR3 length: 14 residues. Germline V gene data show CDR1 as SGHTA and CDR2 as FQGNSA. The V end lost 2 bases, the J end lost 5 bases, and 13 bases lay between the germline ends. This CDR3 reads CASSLSRESHEQYF. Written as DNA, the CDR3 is TGTGCCAGCAGCTTATCGAGGGAGTCCCACGAGCAGTACTTC.